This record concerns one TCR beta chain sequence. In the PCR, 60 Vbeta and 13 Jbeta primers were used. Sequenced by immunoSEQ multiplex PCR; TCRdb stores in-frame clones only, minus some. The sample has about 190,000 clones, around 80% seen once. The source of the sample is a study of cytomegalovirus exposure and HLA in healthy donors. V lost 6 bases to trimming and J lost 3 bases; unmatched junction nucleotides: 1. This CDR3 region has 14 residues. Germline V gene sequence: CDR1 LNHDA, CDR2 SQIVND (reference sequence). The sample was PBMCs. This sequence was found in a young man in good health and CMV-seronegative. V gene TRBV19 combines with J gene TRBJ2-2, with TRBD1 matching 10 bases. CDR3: CASSGTGDTGELFF. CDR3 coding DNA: TGTGCCAGTAGCGGGACAGGGGACACCGGGGAGCTGTTTTTT.